The 28 T cell receptor beta chains presented below share a single source sample, sequenced in a study of blood T cells in healthy people across ages. A second about 6 to 12 cycle PCR used barcoded and J-beta primers. TCRdb called the 5' RACE reads again in MiXCR, with one record for every CDR3 protein. The repertoire has 650,000 to 800,000 distinct CDR3 sequences, 40% to 65% of them found once; the top ten carry around an eighth. Sequenced material: blood. These receptor sequences come from a woman aged 80 or older in good health.

The CDR3 protein is CSALARAPASPLHF. The CDR3 bases are TGCAGTGCTCTAGCCCGGGCGCCGGCTTCACCCCTCCACTTT. The gene calls are TRBV20-1 and TRBJ1-6; D call uncertain. With 5 bases removed from V and 9 bases from J, the gap between germline ends came to 17 bases. This CDR3 comprises 14 residues. Germline-derived CDR1 and CDR2 are DFQATT and SNEGSKA (reference sequence).

A single count supports this clonotype. The J gene is TRBJ2-3, the V gene TRBV6-1; D is unresolved. Germline V CDR1 and CDR2: MNHNS, SASEGT. Trimming removed 8 bases from V and 6 bases from J, with 18 bases in between. The CDR3 sequence is 14 residues long. This chain's CDR3 is CASVSPTSLDTQYF. In DNA form, the CDR3 reads TGTGCCAGCGTCAGCCCGACCTCCCTGGATACGCAGTATTTT.

V usage is TRBV29-1 and J usage is TRBJ2-4; D unclear. This CDR3 contains 14 residues. V was cut by 4 bases and J by 0 bases, with 10 bases left in between. Germline CDR1 SQVTM, CDR2 ANQGSEA. For the CDR3, the DNA is TGCAGCGTTGGGATAGCAGGAGCCAAAAACATTCAGTACTTC. Translation gives CSVGIAGAKNIQYF.

V is TRBV4-3 and J is TRBJ1-5; 7 positions match TRBD1. Looked up from germline, CDR1 is LGHNA and CDR2 is YSLEER. With 0 bases clipped from V and 7 bases from J, the junction kept 6 bases outside the gene matches. The CDR3 is 15 amino acids. CDR3 coding DNA: TGCGCCAGCAGCCAAGATATGACAGGGAGGCAGCCCCAGCATTTT. It encodes CASSQDMTGRQPQHF.

This chain links TRBV30 with TRBJ2-3, with D tentatively TRBD1 or TRBD2 (6 bases each). From germline, CDR1 is GTSNPN and CDR2 SVGIG (reference sequence). The CDR3 has 15 amino acids. Trimming shortened V by 8 bases and J by 7 bases, and 25 bases separated the two germline ends. CDR3 in amino acids: CALRGGRIGPNTQYF. The CDR3 coding sequence is TGTGCCCTCAGAGGGGGGCGGATCGGTCCCAATACGCAGTATTTT.

This chain connects TRBV7-9 to TRBJ2-1, with D uncertain. V was shortened by 4 bases and J by 2 bases, with 12 bases between the two germline ends. Germline CDR1 reads SEHNR; CDR2 reads FQNEAQ (reference sequence). The CDR3 is made up of 15 amino acids. The CDR3 region is CASSSRLHPYNEQFF. As DNA, the CDR3 is TGTGCCAGCAGCTCCAGACTCCACCCCTACAATGAGCAGTTCTTC. The whole variable domain, filled in from reference TRBV7-9 and TRBJ2-1, reads DTGVSQNPRHKITKRGQNVTFRCDPISEHNRLYWYRQTLGQGPEFLTYFQNEAQLEKSRLLSDRFSAERPKGSFSTLEIQRTEQGDSAMYLCASSSRLHPYNEQFFGPGTRLTVL.

The gene calls are TRBV20-1 and TRBJ1-5, with D perhaps matching TRBD1 (5 bases). V dropped 5 bases and J dropped 5 bases, with 19 bases sitting between them. Looked up from germline, CDR1 is DFQATT and CDR2 is SNEGSKA (reference sequence). The CDR3 runs to 15 residues. The CDR3 here is CSAGRDLIIDQPQHF. The CDR3 nucleotides read TGCAGTGCTGGCAGGGATCTGATCATCGATCAGCCCCAGCATTTT.

V is TRBV6-2 or TRBV6-3 and J is TRBJ2-7; D is perhaps TRBD2 (5 bases). The germline gives CDR1 MNHEY, CDR2 SVGEGT. The CDR3 totals 16 residues. Deletions cut 2 bases from V and 2 bases from J, with 16 bases between. The CDR3 is CASSYPSRDGAYEQYF. CDR3 sequence (DNA): TGTGCCAGCAGTTACCCCTCCCGAGACGGGGCCTACGAGCAGTACTTC.

V and J are TRBV6-5 and TRBJ1-2; D remains unclear. CDR3 size: 15 residues. Per the germline V gene, CDR1 is MNHEY and CDR2 is SVGAGI. Trimming removed 0 bases from V and 8 bases from J, with 16 bases in between. The CDR3 nucleotides read TGTGCCAGCAGTTACTCGGGAAGGAGAAACGAGGGCTACACCTTC. As protein: CASSYSGRRNEGYTF.

The V call is TRBV5-1, the J call TRBJ1-1; no clear D. The CDR3 totals 15 residues. V lost 3 bases and J 2 bases, leaving 14 bases between the germline ends. The germline V gene has CDR1 SGHRS and CDR2 YFSETQ. CDR3 sequence reads: CASSSSAPKNTEAFF. In nucleotides, the CDR3 is TGCGCCAGCAGCTCTTCCGCACCTAAAAACACTGAAGCTTTCTTT.

The J gene is TRBJ2-1, the V gene TRBV2; tentatively, D is TRBD1 (6 bases). V was trimmed by 6 bases and J by 7 bases, leaving 22 bases between them. The CDR3 is made up of 16 amino acids. Looked up from germline, CDR1 is SNHLY and CDR2 is FYNNEI. CDR3 protein: CASRVRMTGATNEQFF. CDR3 in DNA: TGTGCCAGCAGAGTCCGAATGACAGGCGCAACGAATGAGCAGTTCTTC.

The chain uses TRBV20-1 and TRBJ2-5, with 10 bases identical to TRBD2. The tail of the sequence fits TRBJ2-7 better, so the J call may be wrong. CDR1 DFQATT and CDR2 SNEGSKA come from the germline V gene (reference sequence). The CDR3 length is 15 residues. The CDR3 DNA follows: TGCAGTGCTCGCCGTCTAGCGGGAGACTACTACGAGCAGTACTTC. Its protein is CSARRLAGDYYEQYF.

This clonotype was seen a few times. A much larger clone lies one base from this, so it may be a read error. This chain links TRBV9 with TRBJ2-7; TRBD2 aligns across 9 bases. The V gene's germline CDR1 is SGDLS and CDR2 YYNGEE. The CDR3 is 13 amino acids. Unmatched junction bases numbered 3, after V lost 0 bases and J lost 8 bases. The CDR3 bases are TGTGCCAGCAGCGTAGCTCTAGCGGGGCAGCAGTACTTC. Amino acid sequence: CASSVALAGQQYF. The full variable domain, completed using reference TRBV9 and TRBJ2-7, is DSGVTQTPKHLITATGQRVTLRCSPRSGDLSVYWYQQSLDQGLQFLIQYYNGEERAKGNILERFSAQQFPDLHSELNLSSLELGDSALYFCASSVALAGQQYFGPGTRLTVT.

Turning to this clonotype: A much larger clone differs by one base, so this may be a read error. The CDR3 DNA reads as TGTGCCAGCAACAACCGGGACTCCTTTAACGGGCAGTACTTC. It specifies CASNNRDSFNGQYF. The rearrangement uses TRBV3-1 and TRBJ2-7; TRBD2 might be the D (6 bases). There are 14 residues in the CDR3. CDR1 LGHDT and CDR2 YNNKEL come from the germline V gene (reference sequence). Trimming removed 7 bases from V and 9 bases from J, with 22 bases in between.

The rearrangement joins TRBV27 to TRBJ2-1, with 13 bases that match TRBD2. The length of the CDR3 is 14 residues. In germline, CDR1 is MNHEY, CDR2 SMNVEV (reference sequence). The V segment lost 4 bases and the J segment 10 bases; nucleotides outside the gene matches: 4. This CDR3 is CASSSRLAGGEQFF. The CDR3 nucleotides read TGTGCCAGCAGTTCTCGACTAGCGGGGGGCGAGCAGTTCTTC.

The chain combines TRBV3-1 with TRBJ2-5, with D unclear. There are 15 residues in the CDR3. V shed 1 base and J shed 5 bases, with 14 bases lying between them. Germline-derived CDR1 and CDR2 are LGHDT and YNNKEL (reference sequence). CDR3: CASSQASRWKETQYF. DNA for the CDR3: TGTGCCAGCAGCCAAGCCTCACGGTGGAAGGAGACCCAGTACTTC.

A note on this clonotype: This may arise from a read error, as a much more abundant clone is one base away. This sequence joins TRBV11-2 and TRBJ2-5; no clear D gene. V shed 0 bases and J shed 11 bases, with 19 bases lying between them. Germline values: CDR1 SGHAT, CDR2 FQNNGV. This CDR3 has 15 residues. DNA for the CDR3: TGTGCCAGCAGCTTAGACCGGCCTAGAAGCAATGAGCAGTACTTC. It translates to CASSLDRPRSNEQYF.

At least ten counts were recorded for this clonotype. This chain links TRBV7-9 with TRBJ2-1; 7 nucleotides line up with TRBD1. With V trimmed by 4 bases and J by 6 bases, 3 bases remained unmatched. The length of the CDR3 is 13 residues. CDR1 SEHNR and CDR2 FQNEAQ come from the germline V gene (reference sequence). The CDR3 reads CASSSTGTNEQFF. The CDR3 coding sequence is TGTGCCAGCAGCTCGACAGGGACCAATGAGCAGTTCTTC.

In regard to this clonotype: Just one base apart from a much larger clone, this may be a read error. The gene calls are TRBV7-2 and TRBJ2-1, with D unresolved. This CDR3 region has 12 residues. V shed 3 bases and J shed 13 bases, with 13 bases lying between them. Germline V gene sequence: CDR1 SGHTA, CDR2 FQGNSA. DNA for the CDR3: TGTGCCAGCAGCTTTCTGGTTGAGACCCAGTTCTTC. Residues: CASSFLVETQFF.

The genes are TRBV6-5 and TRBJ2-7; TRBD1 matches 7 bases. Near its end, the DNA agrees better with TRBJ2-5, so the J call may be wrong. The CDR3 totals 15 residues. The germline CDR1 and CDR2 sequences are MNHEY and SVGAGI. CDR3 protein: CASKRSGTAQETQYF. The CDR3 DNA follows: TGTGCCAGCAAGAGGTCCGGGACAGCCCAAGAGACCCAGTACTTC.

Here the CDR3 reads CASSLARSASGSTDTQYF. The CDR3 bases are TGTGCCAGCAGCTTAGCAAGATCGGCTAGCGGGTCCACAGATACGCAGTATTTT. The chain joins TRBV7-9 to TRBJ2-3; 8 bases line up with TRBD2. Germline assignment: CDR1 SEHNR and CDR2 FQNEAQ (reference sequence). The CDR3 consists of 18 residues. V gave up 0 bases and J gave up 2 bases; unmatched junction bases: 10.

The chain has TRBV28 and TRBJ2-1; TRBD1 matches 8 bases. The CDR3 has 15 amino acids. Germline V gene sequence: CDR1 MDHEN, CDR2 SYDVKM. V lost 3 bases, J lost 1 base, and 2 bases stayed unmatched. CDR3 sequence: CASSLGQASYNEQFF. The CDR3 DNA reads TGTGCCAGCAGTTTGGGACAGGCGTCCTACAATGAGCAGTTCTTC.

This clonotype was observed many times. V usage is TRBV29-1 and J usage is TRBJ2-5, with D perhaps TRBD2 (6 bases). The CDR3 runs 13 residues. V was cut by 4 bases and J by 1 base, with 10 bases left in between. Germline V CDR1 and CDR2: SQVTM, ANQGSEA. Here the CDR3 DNA reads TGCAGCGTTGGGGGGGACTTCCAAGAGACCCAGTACTTC. Its translation: CSVGGDFQETQYF.

The chain uses TRBV25-1 and TRBJ1-1, with TRBD1 matching 7 bases. The junction had 1 base not matched to a gene; V was cut back by 5 bases and J by 4 bases. The CDR3 is 12 residues long. CDR1 is MGHDK, CDR2 SYGVNS, per germline. The CDR3 here is CASSTGVTEAFF. The CDR3 nucleotides read TGTGCCAGCAGTACAGGGGTCACTGAAGCTTTCTTT.

This chain connects TRBV30 to TRBJ2-2, with 9 bases lining up with TRBD1. J was trimmed by 2 bases and V by 3 bases; bases with no gene match: 4. The length of the CDR3 is 15 residues. CDR1 GTSNPN and CDR2 SVGIG come from the germline V gene (reference sequence). For the CDR3, the DNA is TGTGCCTGGAGGGGGACAGGGATCAACACCGGGGAGCTGTTTTTT. The encoded protein is CAWRGTGINTGELFF. Combining the CDR3 with reference TRBV30 and TRBJ2-2 gives the whole variable domain SQTIHQWPATLVQPVGSPLSLECTVEGTSNPNLYWYRQAAGRGLQLLFYSVGIGQISSEVPQNLSASRPQDRQFILSSKKLLLSDSGFYLCAWRGTGINTGELFFGEGSRLTVL.

This chain joins TRBV7-3 and TRBJ2-3; D perhaps matches TRBD2 (6 bases). Germline loops: CDR1 SGHTA, CDR2 FQGTGA. The CDR3 sequence is 14 residues long. V lost 5 bases and J 4 bases, leaving 13 bases between the germline ends. CDR3 bases: TGTGCCAGCAGCCGGGCGGGGACTCCAGATACGCAGTATTTT. Its translation is CASSRAGTPDTQYF. The full variable domain, in which reference TRBV7-3 and TRBJ2-3 provide the parts outside the CDR3, is GAGVSQTPSNKVTEKGKYVELRCDPISGHTALYWYRQSLGQGPEFLIYFQGTGAADDSGLPNDRFFAVRPEGSVSTLKIQRTERGDSAVYLCASSRAGTPDTQYFGPGTRLTVL.

In its sample, this clonotype was seen many times. This chain uses TRBV10-3 with TRBJ2-1; D ambiguous. V was shortened by 3 bases and J by 0 bases, with 12 bases between the two germline ends. This CDR3 has 16 residues. CDR1 and CDR2 (germline): ENHRY, SYGVKD. The DNA for the CDR3 is TGTGCCATCAGTGACGTAGGGCTAAGCTCCTACAATGAGCAGTTCTTC. Translated, it gives CAISDVGLSSYNEQFF.

The V call is TRBV21-1, the J call TRBJ2-3; the D segment call TRBD2 is taken from the table without a DNA check. TRBV21-1 is marked as a pseudogene. The CDR3 is made up of 14 amino acids. The CDR3 sequence: CASSKGASTDTQYF. The CDR3 region has the DNA TGTGCCAGCAGCAAAGGGGCCTCCACAGATACGCAGTATTTT.